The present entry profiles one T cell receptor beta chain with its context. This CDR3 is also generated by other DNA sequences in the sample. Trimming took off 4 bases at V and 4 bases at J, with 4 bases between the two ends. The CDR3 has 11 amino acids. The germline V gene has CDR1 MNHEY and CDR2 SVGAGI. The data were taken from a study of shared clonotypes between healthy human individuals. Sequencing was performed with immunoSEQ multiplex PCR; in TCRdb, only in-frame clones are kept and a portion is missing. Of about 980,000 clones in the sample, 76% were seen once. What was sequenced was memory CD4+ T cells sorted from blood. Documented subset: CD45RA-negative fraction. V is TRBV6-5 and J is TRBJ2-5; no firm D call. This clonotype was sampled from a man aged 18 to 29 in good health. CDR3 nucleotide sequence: TGTGCCAGCAGTTCGAGAGAGACCCAGTACTTC. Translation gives CASSSRETQYF.